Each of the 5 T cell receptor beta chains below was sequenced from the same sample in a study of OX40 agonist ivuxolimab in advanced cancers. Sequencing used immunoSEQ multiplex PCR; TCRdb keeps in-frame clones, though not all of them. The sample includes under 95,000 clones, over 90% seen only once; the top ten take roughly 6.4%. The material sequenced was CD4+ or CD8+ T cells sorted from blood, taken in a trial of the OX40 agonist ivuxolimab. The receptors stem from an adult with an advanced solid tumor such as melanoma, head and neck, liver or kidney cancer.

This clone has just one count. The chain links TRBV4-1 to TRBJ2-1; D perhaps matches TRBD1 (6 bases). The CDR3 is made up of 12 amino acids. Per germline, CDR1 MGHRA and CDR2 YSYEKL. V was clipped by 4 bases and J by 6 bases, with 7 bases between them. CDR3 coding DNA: TGCGCCAGCAGCCTGACAGGCAATGAGCAGTTCTTC. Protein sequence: CASSLTGNEQFF.

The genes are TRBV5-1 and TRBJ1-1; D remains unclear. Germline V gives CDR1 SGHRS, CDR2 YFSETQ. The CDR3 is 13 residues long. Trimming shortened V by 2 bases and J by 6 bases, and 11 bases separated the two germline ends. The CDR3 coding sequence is TGCGCCAGCAGCTTCGAGTCCGTCGCTGAAGCTTTCTTT. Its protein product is CASSFESVAEAFF.

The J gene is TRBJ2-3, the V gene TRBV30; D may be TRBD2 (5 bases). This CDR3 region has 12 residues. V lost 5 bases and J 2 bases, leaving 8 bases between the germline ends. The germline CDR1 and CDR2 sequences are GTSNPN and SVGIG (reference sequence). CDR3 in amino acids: CAWERNTDTQYF. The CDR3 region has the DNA TGTGCCTGGGAGCGGAACACAGATACGCAGTATTTT. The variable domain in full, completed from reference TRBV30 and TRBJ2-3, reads SQTIHQWPATLVQPVGSPLSLECTVEGTSNPNLYWYRQAAGRGLQLLFYSVGIGQISSEVPQNLSASRPQDRQFILSSKKLLLSDSGFYLCAWERNTDTQYFGPGTRLTVL.

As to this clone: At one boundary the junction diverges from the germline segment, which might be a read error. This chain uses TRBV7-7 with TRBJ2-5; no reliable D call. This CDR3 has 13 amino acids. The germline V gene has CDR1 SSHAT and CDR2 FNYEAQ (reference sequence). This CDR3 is CASSLAQMGTQYF. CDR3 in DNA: TGTGCTAGCAGCTTGGCGCAGATGGGGACCCAGTACTTC.

The CDR3 loop reads CASSLGAYEQYF. The DNA of the CDR3 is TGTGCCAGCAGCTTAGGGGCCTACGAGCAGTACTTC. The chain is built from TRBV13 and TRBJ2-7; D gene ambiguous. The CDR3 runs to 12 residues. The germline V and J ends were trimmed by 0 bases and 2 bases, with 2 bases remaining between them. From germline, CDR1 is PRHDT and CDR2 FYEKMQ (reference sequence).